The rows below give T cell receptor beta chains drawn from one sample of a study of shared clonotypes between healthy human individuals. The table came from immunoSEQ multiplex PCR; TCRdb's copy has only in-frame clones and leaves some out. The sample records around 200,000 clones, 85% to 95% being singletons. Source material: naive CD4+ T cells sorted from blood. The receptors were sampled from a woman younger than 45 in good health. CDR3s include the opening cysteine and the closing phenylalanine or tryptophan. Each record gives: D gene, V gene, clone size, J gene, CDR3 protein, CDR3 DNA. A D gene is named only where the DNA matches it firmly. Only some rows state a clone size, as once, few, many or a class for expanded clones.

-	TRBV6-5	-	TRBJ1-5	CASSYGRNNQPQHF	TGTGCCAGCAGTTACGGACGGAACAATCAGCCCCAGCATTTT
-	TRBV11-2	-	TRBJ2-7	CASSPRDYEQYF	TGTGCCAGCAGCCCAAGAGACTACGAGCAGTACTTC
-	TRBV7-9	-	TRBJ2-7	CASSRGREQYF	TGTGCCAGCAGCCGTGGACGCGAGCAGTACTTC
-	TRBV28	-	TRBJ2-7	CASSLVGTSSYEQYF	TGTGCCAGCAGTTTAGTGGGCACGAGCTCCTACGAGCAGTACTTC
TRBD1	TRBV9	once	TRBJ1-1	CASNVDREITEAFF	TGTGCCAGCAACGTGGACAGGGAAATCACTGAAGCTTTCTTT
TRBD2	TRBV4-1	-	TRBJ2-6	CASSRLAGGSSGANVLTF	TGCGCCAGCAGCCGACTAGCGGGAGGGAGCTCTGGGGCCAACGTCCTGACTTTC
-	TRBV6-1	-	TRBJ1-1	CASSLTNWEGRAFF	TGTGCCAGCAGTCTTACGAATTGGGAGGGGAGAGCTTTCTTT
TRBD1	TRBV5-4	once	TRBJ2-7	CASSLRDRASYEQYF	TGTGCCAGCAGCCTACGGGACAGGGCCTCCTACGAGCAGTACTTC
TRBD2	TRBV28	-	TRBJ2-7	CASSLSPSLAAKPYEQYF	TGTGCCAGCAGTTTATCCCCCTCACTAGCGGCAAAACCCTACGAGCAGTACTTC
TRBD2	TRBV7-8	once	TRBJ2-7	CASSLRRLAGVHEQYF	TGTGCCAGCAGCTTACGCCGTCTAGCGGGAGTCCACGAGCAGTACTTC
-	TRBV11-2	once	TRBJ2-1	CASSPLLGSSYNEQFF	TGTGCCAGCAGCCCATTGCTAGGGAGCTCCTACAATGAGCAGTTCTTC
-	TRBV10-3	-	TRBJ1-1	CAISEAGTGTEAFF	TGTGCCATCAGTGAGGCAGGGACGGGCACTGAAGCTTTCTTT
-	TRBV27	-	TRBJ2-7	CASSLSSGYEQYF	TGTGCCAGCAGTTTATCATCGGGGTACGAGCAGTACTTC
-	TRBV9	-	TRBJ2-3	CASSVGTQGTDTQYF	TGTGCCAGCAGCGTAGGAACCCAGGGCACAGATACGCAGTATTTT
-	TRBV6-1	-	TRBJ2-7	CASRSDLYEQYF	TGTGCCAGCAGGTCGGACCTCTACGAGCAGTACTTC
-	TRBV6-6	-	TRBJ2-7	CASSSSRAFSEQYF	TGTGCCAGCAGTTCCTCTAGGGCGTTTTCCGAGCAGTACTTC
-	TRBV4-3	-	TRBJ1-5	CASSQVLGVNQPQHF	TGCGCCAGCAGCCAAGTCTTGGGGGTAAATCAGCCCCAGCATTTT
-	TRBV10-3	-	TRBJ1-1	CAINSKRDGTEAFF	TGTGCCATCAACTCAAAAAGGGATGGCACTGAAGCTTTCTTT
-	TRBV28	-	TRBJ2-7	CASMSGVHEQYF	TGTGCCAGCATGTCCGGTGTCCACGAGCAGTACTTC
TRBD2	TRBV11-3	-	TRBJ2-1	CASFHRRTSGRRDEQFF	TGTGCCAGCTTTCACCGGAGAACTAGCGGGAGGAGGGATGAGCAGTTCTTC
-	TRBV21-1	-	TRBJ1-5	CASSTQGGTGGIMPQHF	TGTGCCAGCAGCACCCAAGGCGGGACAGGGGGGATCATGCCCCAGCATTTT
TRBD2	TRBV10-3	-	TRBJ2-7	CAISDYRPGRAGEQYF	TGTGCCATCAGTGATTACCGACCGGGGAGGGCCGGCGAGCAGTACTTC
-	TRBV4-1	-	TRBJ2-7	CASSQASSAGSSYEQYF	TGCGCCAGCAGCCAAGCCTCTAGCGCGGGGAGCTCCTACGAGCAGTACTTC
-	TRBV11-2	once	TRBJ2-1	CASSYDGVSNEQFF	TGTGCCAGCAGTTACGACGGCGTATCAAATGAGCAGTTCTTC
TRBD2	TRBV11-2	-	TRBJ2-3	CASRRHLAGGGLTDTQYF	TGTGCCAGCAGAAGACACCTAGCGGGAGGAGGGTTGACAGATACGCAGTATTTT
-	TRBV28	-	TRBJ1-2	CASSLILAYTNYGYTF	TGTGCCAGCAGCTTGATCCTAGCATATACTAACTATGGCTACACCTTC
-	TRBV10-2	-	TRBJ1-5	CASGGTQNSNQPQHF	TGCGCCTCGGGGGGGACGCAAAATAGCAATCAGCCCCAGCATTTT
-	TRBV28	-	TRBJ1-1	CASTETRVANTEAFF	TGTGCCAGCACGGAGACGAGAGTGGCGAACACTGAAGCTTTCTTT
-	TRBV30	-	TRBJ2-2	CACPWGALSTGELFF	TGTGCCTGCCCCTGGGGGGCGCTGTCCACCGGGGAGCTGTTTTTT
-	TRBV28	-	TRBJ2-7	CASSSTKYEQYF	TGTGCCAGCAGCTCTACGAAATACGAGCAGTACTTC
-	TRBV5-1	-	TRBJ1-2	CASSLGFSGRPGGYTF	TGCGCCAGCAGCTTGGGTTTTTCGGGCCGTCCTGGTGGCTACACCTTC
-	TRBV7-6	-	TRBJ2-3	CASSSKAGPGITQYF	TGTGCCAGCAGCTCAAAGGCGGGCCCAGGGATAACGCAGTATTTT
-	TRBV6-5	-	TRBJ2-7	CASSYTGTENYEQYF	TGTGCCAGCAGTTATACCGGGACGGAAAACTACGAGCAGTACTTC